This T cell receptor beta chain was identified in a study of T cells in Graves' hyperthyroidism and ophthalmopathy. The CDR3 regions of TCR beta were amplified from RNA transcripts. The TCR CDR3 first-round RT-PCR relied on the HTBI primer set. One entry per CDR3 protein results from TCRdb running MiXCR on the multiplex PCR reads. The table lists over 400,000 distinct CDR3 sequences, about 15% of them singletons. This clonotype was recorded many times. CDR1 PRHDT and CDR2 FYEKMQ come from the germline V gene (reference sequence). There are 17 residues in the CDR3. V trimming: 5 bases; J trimming: 4 bases; junction bases outside the gene matches: 11.

The source is a man aged 18 to 29 with Graves' ophthalmopathy. The sequenced sample consisted of blood. The genes are TRBV13 and TRBJ2-3; the match to TRBD2 covers 11 bases. The CDR3 spells CASSPISTSGSADTQYF. In nucleotides, the CDR3 is TGTGCCAGCAGCCCCATCTCCACTAGCGGGAGTGCAGATACGCAGTATTTT.